The following is a T cell receptor beta chain sequence with its context. Its binding antigen is unknown. Within one base of it there is no much larger clone, and no base qualities were kept. The collaborating institutions used their own protocols to collect whole blood in K2EDTA tubes. Collaborator samples were shipped for TCRbeta analysis as frozen whole blood, isolated PBMCs, or DNA extracted from either sample type. This sample is drawn from a study of blood T cell repertoires in COVID-19 (dated by TCRdb to 2020 to 2022). Describing the broader study: Collaborator samples came from the United States, Italy and Spain and covered acute and convalescent phases of COVID-19. The material from the prospective study consisted of cDNA or gDNA derived from T cells, B-cell-depleted T cells, or PBMCs. A de-identified subject ID, COVID-19 status, age in years and sex were almost always included in the sample metadata. Samples came from the ongoing ImmuneRACE study (first 160 participants) plus 1,254 subjects from 6 global collaborators. Deeply sampled blood TCRbeta repertoires from subjects exposed to, actively infected with, or recovered from COVID-19 were included in the dataset. The repertoires were made available in a free public database intended to serve as a resource for research on the immune response to SARS-CoV-2. Where available, HLA class I and class II types were obtained from metadata supplied by the sample provider rather than from assay-based typing. Study-level results and caveats: The quantity of clinical and demographic metadata differed by source and by participant and was supplied without curation.

From a lookup of the germline V gene, CDR1 and CDR2 are SGHRS and YFSETQ. The CDR3 sequence holds 15 residues, the cysteine and phenylalanine included. The kept DNA is CDR3 alone, 45 bases in frame from the first base. V sheds 6 bases and J sheds 6 bases, leaving 20 bases between their ends. TCRbeta CDR3 regions were amplified from genomic DNA using the immunoSEQ Assay, a bias-controlled multiplex PCR. In the source study's methods: The number of nucleated cells in each sample was estimated from the amplification of reference gene primers within the assay. To quantify the absolute abundance of each unique TCRbeta CDR3 rearrangement, sequence reads were collapsed and filtered. For each sample, productive Simpson clonality was calculated by taking the square root of Simpson's diversity index across productive rearrangements. As stored in TCRdb, this immuneACCESS dataset retains in-frame rearrangements with V and J assigned. A fraction of the clones does not appear; measured against another copy, unresolved V genes explain less than half of the discrepancy, and the remainder lacks a known reason. V and J calls and clone size follow that table, whereas D and trimming were derived from the DNA. Counted in this sample were about 82,000 clones; over 70% of them appeared once. Over 15% of the sample is taken by the ten largest.

The sequence is built from TRBV5-1 and TRBJ2-3, and TRBD2 may be the D gene, going by 6 matching bases. The specimen was peripheral blood. The receptor's source is a woman aged 55-69 years with acute or convalescent COVID-19. This receptor has the CDR3 CASIDGTYTSDTQYF. The sequence in DNA is TGCGCCAGCATCGATGGGACTTACACCTCCGATACGCAGTATTTT.